This T cell receptor (beta chain) was obtained from a study of technical replicates of blood from several donors. Assay used: immunoSEQ multiplex PCR; TCRdb lists only in-frame clones, some missing. The table includes tens of thousands of clones, about 96% detected once. J lost 2 bases, V lost 0 bases, and 5 bases had no gene match. The CDR3 covers 16 residues. Germline CDR1 and CDR2: SGHRS and YFSETQ. Sequenced sample: T cells isolated from PBMCs. The origin of this receptor is a human donor in good health. This rearrangement joins TRBV5-1 to TRBJ2-3, with TRBD1 identical over 8 bases. CDR3 DNA sequence: TGCGCCAGCAGCTTGGGTGCAGGGGGCATCACAGATACGCAGTATTTT. Its translation is CASSLGAGGITDTQYF.